The clone carrying this TCR beta chain was seen at least ten times. Its cognate antigen is unknown. These data are taken from a study of T-cell memory formation after mild COVID-19. Study overall: TCR clustering was largely donor specific.

Whole-study findings and limits: The main location of contracting CD4+ clones was CM and EM, and that of contracting CD8+ clones was EMRA. Contracting clones from day 15 to 85 showed balanced CD4/CD8; later expanders favored CD4+.

5'RACE primed at constant segments yielded TCR alpha and TCR beta cDNA libraries bearing sample barcodes and UMIs. Each CDR3 protein gets one entry after TCRdb re-called the 5' RACE reads with MiXCR. The sample carries roughly 35,000 distinct CDR3 sequences, about 21% recorded once. Sequencing was performed on PBMCs or a T cell subset sorted from them (not recorded which). This TCR was sampled from an adult who had mild COVID-19 (a few samples of this study predate the infection). Cell type and time point are not known.

CDR3 loop: CASSYGGETQYF. The CDR3 DNA sequence: TGTGCCAGCAGTTACGGAGGAGAGACCCAGTACTTC. This chain links TRBV6-2 or TRBV6-3 with TRBJ2-5; D may be TRBD2 (5 bases). Per the germline V gene, CDR1 is MNHEY and CDR2 is SVGEGT. Trimming cost V 2 bases and J 4 bases, with 5 bases left between them. The CDR3 spans 12 residues.